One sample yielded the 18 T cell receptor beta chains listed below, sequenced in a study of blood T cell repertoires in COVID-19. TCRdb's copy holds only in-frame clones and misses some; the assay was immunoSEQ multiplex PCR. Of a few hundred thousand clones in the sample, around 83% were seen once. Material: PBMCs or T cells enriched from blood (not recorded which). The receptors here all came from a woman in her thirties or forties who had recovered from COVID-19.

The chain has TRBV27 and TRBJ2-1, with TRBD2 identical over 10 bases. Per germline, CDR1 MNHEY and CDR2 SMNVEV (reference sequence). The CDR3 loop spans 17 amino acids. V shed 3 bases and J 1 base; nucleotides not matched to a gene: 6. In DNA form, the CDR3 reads TGTGCCAGCAGTTTTCCGACTAGCGGGTTATCCTACAATGAGCAGTTCTTC. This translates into CASSFPTSGLSYNEQFF.

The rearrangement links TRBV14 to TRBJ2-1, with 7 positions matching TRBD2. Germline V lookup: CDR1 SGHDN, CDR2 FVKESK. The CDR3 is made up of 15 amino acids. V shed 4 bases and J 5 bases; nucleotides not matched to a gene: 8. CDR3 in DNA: TGTGCCAGCAGCCGGACCGGTGGGAGGGACAATGAGCAGTTCTTC. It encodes CASSRTGGRDNEQFF.

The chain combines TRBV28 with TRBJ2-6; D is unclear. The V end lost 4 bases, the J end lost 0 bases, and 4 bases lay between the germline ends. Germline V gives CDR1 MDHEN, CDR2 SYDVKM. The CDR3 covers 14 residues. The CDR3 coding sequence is TGTGCCAGCAGTTCTATCTCTGGGGCCAACGTCCTGACTTTC. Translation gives CASSSISGANVLTF.

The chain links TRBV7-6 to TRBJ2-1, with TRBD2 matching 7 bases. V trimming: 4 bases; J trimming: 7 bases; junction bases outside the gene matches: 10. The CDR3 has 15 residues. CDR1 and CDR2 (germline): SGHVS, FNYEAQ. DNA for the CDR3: TGTGCCAGCAGCTCCAGGGACTACCTAGGAAATGAGCAGTTCTTC. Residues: CASSSRDYLGNEQFF. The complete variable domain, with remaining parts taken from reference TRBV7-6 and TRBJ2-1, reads GAGVSQSPRYKVTKRGQDVALRCDPISGHVSLYWYRQALGQGPEFLTYFNYEAQQDKSGLPNDRFSAERPEGSISTLTIQRTEQRDSAMYRCASSSRDYLGNEQFFGPGTRLTVL.

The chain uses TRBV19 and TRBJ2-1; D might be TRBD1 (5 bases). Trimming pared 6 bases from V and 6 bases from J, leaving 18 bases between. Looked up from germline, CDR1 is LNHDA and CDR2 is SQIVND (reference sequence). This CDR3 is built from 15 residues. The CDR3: CASSQGARLGNEQFF. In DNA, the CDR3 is TGTGCCAGTAGCCAAGGGGCCAGATTGGGCAATGAGCAGTTCTTC.

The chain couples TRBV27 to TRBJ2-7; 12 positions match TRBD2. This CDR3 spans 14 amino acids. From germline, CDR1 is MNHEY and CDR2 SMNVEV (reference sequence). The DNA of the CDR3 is TGTGCTAGACCCGGACTAGCGGGGACTTACGAGCAGTACGTC. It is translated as CARPGLAGTYEQYV.

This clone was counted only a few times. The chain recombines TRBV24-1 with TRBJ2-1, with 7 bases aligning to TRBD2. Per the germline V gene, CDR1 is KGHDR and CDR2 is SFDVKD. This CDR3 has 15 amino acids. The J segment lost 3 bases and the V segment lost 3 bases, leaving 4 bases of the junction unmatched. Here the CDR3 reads CATSDNSGRYNEQFF. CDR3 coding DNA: TGTGCCACCAGTGATAATAGCGGGCGCTACAATGAGCAGTTCTTC.

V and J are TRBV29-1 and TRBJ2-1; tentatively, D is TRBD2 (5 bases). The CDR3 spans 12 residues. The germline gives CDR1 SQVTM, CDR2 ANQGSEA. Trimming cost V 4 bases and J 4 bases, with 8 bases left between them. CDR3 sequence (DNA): TGCAGCGTTGCCGGGGAATACAATGAGCAGTTCTTC. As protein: CSVAGEYNEQFF.

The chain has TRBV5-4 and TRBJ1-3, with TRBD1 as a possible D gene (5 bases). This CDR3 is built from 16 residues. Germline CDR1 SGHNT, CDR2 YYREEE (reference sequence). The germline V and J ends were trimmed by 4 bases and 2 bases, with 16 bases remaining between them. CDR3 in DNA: TGTGCCAGCAGCCCGGGAGGGGTTATGGCTGGAAACACCATATATTTT. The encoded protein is CASSPGGVMAGNTIYF.

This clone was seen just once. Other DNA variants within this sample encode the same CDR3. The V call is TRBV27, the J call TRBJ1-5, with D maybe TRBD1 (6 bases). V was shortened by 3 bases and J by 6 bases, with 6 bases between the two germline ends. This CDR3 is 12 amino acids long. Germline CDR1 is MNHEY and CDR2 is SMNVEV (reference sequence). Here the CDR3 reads CASSFRGQPQHF. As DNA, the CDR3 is TGTGCCAGCAGTTTCAGGGGTCAGCCCCAGCATTTT.

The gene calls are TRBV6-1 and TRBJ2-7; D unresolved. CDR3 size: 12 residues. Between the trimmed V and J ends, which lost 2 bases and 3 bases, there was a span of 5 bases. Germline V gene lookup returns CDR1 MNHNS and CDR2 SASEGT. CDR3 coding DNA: TGTGCCAGCAGTGAACCCCTCTACGAGCAGTACGTC. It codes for CASSEPLYEQYV.

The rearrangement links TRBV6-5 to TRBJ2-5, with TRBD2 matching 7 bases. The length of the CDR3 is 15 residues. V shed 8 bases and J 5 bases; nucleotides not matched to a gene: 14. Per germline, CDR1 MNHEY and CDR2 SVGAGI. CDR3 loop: CASGIGGSLTETQYF. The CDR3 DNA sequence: TGTGCCAGCGGAATCGGCGGGAGTCTTACGGAGACCCAGTACTTC.

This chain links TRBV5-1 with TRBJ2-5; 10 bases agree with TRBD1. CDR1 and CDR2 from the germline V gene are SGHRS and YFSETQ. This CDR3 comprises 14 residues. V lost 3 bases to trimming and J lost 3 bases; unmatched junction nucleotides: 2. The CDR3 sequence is CASSYGTGEETQYF. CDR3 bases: TGCGCCAGCAGCTATGGGACAGGGGAAGAGACCCAGTACTTC.

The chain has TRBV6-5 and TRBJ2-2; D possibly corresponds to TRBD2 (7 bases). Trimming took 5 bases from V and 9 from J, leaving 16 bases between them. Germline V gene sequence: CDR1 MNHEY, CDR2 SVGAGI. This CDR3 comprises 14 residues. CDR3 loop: CASSRGADARELFF. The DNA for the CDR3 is TGTGCCAGCAGTCGGGGGGCGGATGCGAGGGAGCTGTTTTTT.

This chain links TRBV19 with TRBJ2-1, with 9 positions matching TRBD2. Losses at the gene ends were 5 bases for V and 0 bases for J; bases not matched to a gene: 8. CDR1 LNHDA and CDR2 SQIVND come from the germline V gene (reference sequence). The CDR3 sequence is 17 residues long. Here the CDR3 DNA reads TGTGCCAGTAGTTTCGGGACTAGCTTTAGCTCCTACAATGAGCAGTTCTTC. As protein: CASSFGTSFSSYNEQFF.

In DNA, the CDR3 is TGTGCCAGCGGGAGGGGCGCAGATACGCAGTATTTT. This codes for CASGRGADTQYF. The chain couples TRBV11-3 to TRBJ2-3; 7 nucleotides match TRBD2. Germline lookup yields CDR1 SGHNT and CDR2 YENEEA. The CDR3 loop spans 12 amino acids. J was trimmed by 4 bases and V by 8 bases; bases with no gene match: 3.

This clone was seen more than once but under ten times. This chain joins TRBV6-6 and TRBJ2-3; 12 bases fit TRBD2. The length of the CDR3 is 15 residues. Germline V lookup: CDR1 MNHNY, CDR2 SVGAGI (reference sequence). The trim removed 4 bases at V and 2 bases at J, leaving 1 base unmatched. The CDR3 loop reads CASSSSGRATDTQYF. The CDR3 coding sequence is TGTGCCAGCAGTTCTAGCGGGAGGGCCACAGATACGCAGTATTTT.

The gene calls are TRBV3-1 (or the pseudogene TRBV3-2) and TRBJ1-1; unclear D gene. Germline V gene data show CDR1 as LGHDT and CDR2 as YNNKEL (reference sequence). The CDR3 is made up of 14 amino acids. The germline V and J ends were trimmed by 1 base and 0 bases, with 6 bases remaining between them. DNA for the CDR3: TGTGCCAGCAGCCAAGGGCGGATGAACACTGAAGCTTTCTTT. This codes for CASSQGRMNTEAFF.